This record covers a single TCR beta chain. A quantity of about 0.5 to 1 ug RNA underwent reverse transcription using random hexamers. TCRdb re-called the immunoSEQ multiplex PCR reads through MiXCR, storing one row per CDR3 protein. Among a few hundred thousand distinct CDR3 sequences listed, 70% to 90% were seen once. The data stem from a study of CD8 T cells in Susac syndrome. After removal of 4 bases from V and 1 base from J, the junction contained 4 bases not matched to a gene. Per the germline V gene, CDR1 is SGHKS and CDR2 is YYEKEE (reference sequence). This CDR3 contains 14 residues. The receptor was isolated from a human donor with multiple sclerosis. The V and J genes are TRBV5-5 and TRBJ2-7; TRBD2 matches 8 bases. Sequenced input: CD8+ T cells from PBMCs. CDR3 amino acids: CASSHTSGSYEQYF. CDR3 coding DNA: TGTGCCAGCAGCCATACTAGCGGATCCTACGAGCAGTACTTC.